This is a list of T cell receptor beta chains from one sample in a study of blood T cell repertoires in COVID-19. TCRdb's copy holds only in-frame clones and misses some; the assay was immunoSEQ multiplex PCR. The table has about 360,000 clones, less than 90% seen once. Sequenced material: peripheral blood. All receptors derive from a woman aged 55 to 70 with COVID-19, enrolled during active disease. CDR3s include the opening cysteine and the closing phenylalanine or tryptophan. The order of the fields is clone size, J gene, D gene, V gene, CDR3 DNA, CDR3 protein. The D gene is left open where the match is weak. Clone size appears in some rows only: once, few, many, or a class for an expanded clone.

-	TRBJ2-5	TRBD2	TRBV18	TGTGCCAGCTCGATGACTAGCGGGGTTAAAGAGACCCAGTACTTC	CASSMTSGVKETQYF
-	TRBJ1-2	-	TRBV12-3/TRBV12-4	TGTGCCAGCAGTATAGCCCTTGGCTACACCTTC	CASSIALGYTF
-	TRBJ2-3	-	TRBV30	TGTGCCTGGGGGGACTTCGGTGATACGCAGTATTTT	CAWGDFGDTQYF
once	TRBJ2-1	-	TRBV3-1/TRBV3-2	TGTGCCAGCAGCCAACGTACTATTGATGAGCAGTTCTTC	CASSQRTIDEQFF
-	TRBJ1-5	-	TRBV6-5	TGTGCCAGCAGAGGGGCGGGCAATCAGCCCCAGCATTTT	CASRGAGNQPQHF
few	TRBJ2-7	TRBD1	TRBV6-5	TGTGCCAGCTCGTCGGACAGGGGTTTTGAGCAGTACTTC	CASSSDRGFEQYF
once	TRBJ2-6	-	TRBV19	TGTGCCAGTAGTCTTGGGGGGTCCGGGGCCAACGTCCTGACTTTC	CASSLGGSGANVLTF
-	TRBJ2-7	-	TRBV19	TGTGCCAGTAGTATAGAGGGCAGGGTTTTCTCCTACGAGCAGTACTTC	CASSIEGRVFSYEQYF
once	TRBJ2-1	-	TRBV12-5	TGTGCTAGTGGTTTGGTACAGGGCAGACTTTTTTACAATGAGCAGTTCTTC	CASGLVQGRLFYNEQFF
-	TRBJ1-5	-	TRBV9	TGTGCCAGCACCCCGGGGGGGGCCGGAGATCAGCCCCAGCATTTT	CASTPGGAGDQPQHF
-	TRBJ1-1	-	TRBV10-1	TGCGCCAACCTTGATCCGGGACTCGAAGCTTTCTTT	CANLDPGLEAFF
-	TRBJ2-5	TRBD2	TRBV9	TGTGCCAGCAGCGTAGCTAGCGGGGGAGGCCCCAAATGGGAGACCCAGTACTTC	CASSVASGGGPKWETQYF
many	TRBJ2-3	-	TRBV3-1/TRBV3-2	TGTGCCAGCAGCCAAGAACTCCCGTCGAGGGATACGCAGTATTTT	CASSQELPSRDTQYF
-	TRBJ2-7	-	TRBV27	TGTGCCAGCAGTTTATGGGGGCAGATGGACGAGCAGTACTTC	CASSLWGQMDEQYF
-	TRBJ1-6	-	TRBV21-1	TGTGCCAGCAGCCGCTATTTGAATTGCGGGGCGGCCAATTCACCCCTCCACTTT	CASSRYLNCGAANSPLHF
many	TRBJ1-2	TRBD1	TRBV12-3/TRBV12-4	TGTGCCAGCACCCCCGACAGGGGCGGTGGCTACACCTTC	CASTPDRGGGYTF
-	TRBJ2-4	TRBD1	TRBV10-3	TGTGCCATCAGTCAGACAGGGGCTGTAGCCAAAAACATTCAGTACTTC	CAISQTGAVAKNIQYF
-	TRBJ1-5	-	TRBV12-5	TGTGCTAGTGCGGGTTCGGGCAATCAGCCCCAGCATTTT	CASAGSGNQPQHF
-	TRBJ2-5	-	TRBV6-2/TRBV6-3	TGTGCCAGCAGTTACGGGCAGACCCAAGAGACCCAGTACTTC	CASSYGQTQETQYF
-	TRBJ1-3	-	TRBV7-9	TGTGCCAGCAGCCCGACTTACGGAAGCTCTGGAAACACCATATATTTT	CASSPTYGSSGNTIYF
-	TRBJ2-1	TRBD2	TRBV7-3	TGTGCCAGCAGCCCCCCCCTAGCGGGGGGGCAGGGTAAGCAGTTCTTC	CASSPPLAGGQGKQFF
once	TRBJ2-6	TRBD1	TRBV6-4	TGTGCCAGCAGTACAGGGGCTGGGGCCAACGTCCTGACTTTC	CASSTGAGANVLTF
-	TRBJ2-5	TRBD1	TRBV5-1	TGCGCCAGCAGCTCAGGGACAGGGACGGAGACCCAGTACTTC	CASSSGTGTETQYF
-	TRBJ1-2	-	TRBV5-4	TGTGCCAGCAGCCTACAGGGATCCAGGGGTGGCTACACCTTC	CASSLQGSRGGYTF
once	TRBJ1-2	-	TRBV15	TGTGCCACCAGCAGAGCTCCGGGAGGCTATGGCTACACCTTC	CATSRAPGGYGYTF
-	TRBJ2-7	TRBD1	TRBV19	TGTGCCAGCAAGGACAGGGCCGGGTGGTACGAGCAGTACTTC	CASKDRAGWYEQYF
-	TRBJ2-3	TRBD2	TRBV30	TGTGCTTGGGCTACTAGCGGGGGCGCAGATACGCAGTATTTT	CAWATSGGADTQYF
-	TRBJ2-1	-	TRBV6-6	TGTGCCAGCGTACCGGGGGCCTACAATGAGCAGTTCTTC	CASVPGAYNEQFF
-	TRBJ2-1	-	TRBV5-5	TGTGCCAGCAGCCCGAGCTCGCTCGTGCAGTTCTTC	CASSPSSLVQFF
-	TRBJ2-5	-	TRBV12-3/TRBV12-4	TGTGCCAGCCGAGGGTGGAACCAAGAGACCCAGTACTTC	CASRGWNQETQYF
-	TRBJ2-7	-	TRBV5-6	TGTGCCAGCAGCTTCGAGGGTACTAGCCCGATTTCCTACGAGCAGTACTTC	CASSFEGTSPISYEQYF
-	TRBJ2-1	TRBD2	TRBV4-1	TGCGCCAGCAGCCAAGATTCTGGACTAGCGGGGGGAGGTCCGTTCTTC	CASSQDSGLAGGGPFF
-	TRBJ2-5	TRBD2	TRBV5-8	TGTGCCAGCAGCCCTTGGGGAGGGGAGGAGACCCAGTACTTC	CASSPWGGEETQYF
-	TRBJ2-5	-	TRBV7-2	TGTGCCAGCAAGGCGGCCGGGTCTGAGACCCAGTACTTC	CASKAAGSETQYF
-	TRBJ2-2	TRBD2	TRBV27	TGTGCCAGCAGTCGCAGGGGGATGCTAGCGGGGGGTTCACAAACCGGGGAGCTGTTTTTT	CASSRRGMLAGGSQTGELFF
-	TRBJ1-2	TRBD1	TRBV12-3/TRBV12-4	TGTGCCAGCAGCCAACAGGGGGCCGGCTACACCTTC	CASSQQGAGYTF
-	TRBJ2-6	-	TRBV27	TGTGCCAGCAGTTTATGGCCTCCAAACTCTGGGGCCAACGTCCTGACTTTC	CASSLWPPNSGANVLTF
-	TRBJ2-7	TRBD1	TRBV5-1	TGCGCCAGCAGCTTGTGGGGACAGGGGGCCTACGAGCAGTACTTC	CASSLWGQGAYEQYF
-	TRBJ1-1	-	TRBV4-3	TGCGCCAGCAGCCCTCACCCCCGGGATTTGAACACTGAAGCTTTCTTT	CASSPHPRDLNTEAFF
-	TRBJ1-5	TRBD1	TRBV15	TGTGCCACCAGCGTAACGGGACAGATGCCCCAGCATTTT	CATSVTGQMPQHF
once	TRBJ2-1	TRBD2	TRBV13	TGTGCCAGCCTCGGGAGGAATGAGCAGTTCTTC	CASLGRNEQFF
once	TRBJ1-5	-	TRBV28	TGTGCCAGCAGTTTCAGGAAGCCCCAGCATTTT	CASSFRKPQHF
-	TRBJ1-1	TRBD1	TRBV3-1/TRBV3-2	TGTGCCAGCAGCCAGACAGGGGGCAGGACTGAAGCTTTCTTT	CASSQTGGRTEAFF
-	TRBJ2-7	-	TRBV21-1	TGTGCCAGCAGCAAAGCGCGGGACAGGGTAGGATACGAGCAGTACTTC	CASSKARDRVGYEQYF
-	TRBJ1-4	-	TRBV4-2	TGTGCCAGCAGCCTCAGTCCTTCAACTAATGAAAAACTGTTTTTT	CASSLSPSTNEKLFF
-	TRBJ2-5	-	TRBV6-2/TRBV6-3	TGTGCCAGCAGTTTCACAGGGGAGACCCAGTACTTC	CASSFTGETQYF
once	TRBJ1-3	-	TRBV29-1	TGCAGCGTCTCTGAGGTACTAGGAAACACCATATATTTT	CSVSEVLGNTIYF
-	TRBJ1-2	TRBD1	TRBV3-1/TRBV3-2	TGTGCCAGCAGCCAAGCACAGGGGGAGGTGGACTATGGCTACACCTTC	CASSQAQGEVDYGYTF
-	TRBJ2-3	TRBD2	TRBV5-4	TGTGCCAGCAGCGGGGGACTAGCGGATACGCAGTATTTT	CASSGGLADTQYF
-	TRBJ1-1	-	TRBV6-2/TRBV6-3	TGTGCCAGCGGCCATCGGGCTGAAGCTTTCTTT	CASGHRAEAFF
-	TRBJ2-5	TRBD1	TRBV12-3/TRBV12-4	TGTGCCAGCAGTAGGGACAGGGTAAAGACCCAGTACTTC	CASSRDRVKTQYF
-	TRBJ2-3	-	TRBV3-1/TRBV3-2	TGTGCCAGCAGCCAAGAGCTAGCGATAGATACGCAGTATTTT	CASSQELAIDTQYF
-	TRBJ1-2	TRBD1	TRBV18	TGTGCCAGCTCTCCGTCCTCGGACAGGGCGCGAGGCTACACCTTC	CASSPSSDRARGYTF
-	TRBJ2-7	-	TRBV5-1	TGCGCCAGCAGCTTGGGAGGGGAGCAGTACTTC	CASSLGGEQYF